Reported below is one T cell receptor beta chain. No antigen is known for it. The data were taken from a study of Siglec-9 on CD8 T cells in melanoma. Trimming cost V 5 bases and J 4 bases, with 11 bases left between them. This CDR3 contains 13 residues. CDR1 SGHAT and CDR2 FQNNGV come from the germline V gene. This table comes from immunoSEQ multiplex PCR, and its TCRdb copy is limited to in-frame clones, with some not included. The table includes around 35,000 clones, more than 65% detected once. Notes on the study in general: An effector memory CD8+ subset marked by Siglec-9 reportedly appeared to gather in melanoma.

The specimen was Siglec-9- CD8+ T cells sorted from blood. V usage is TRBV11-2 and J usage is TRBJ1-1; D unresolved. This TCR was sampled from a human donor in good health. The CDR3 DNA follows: TGTGCCAGCAGCGAAGAACCAGGCACTGAAGCTTTCTTT. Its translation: CASSEEPGTEAFF.